The clone carrying this T cell receptor beta chain has a single count. This table comes from immunoSEQ multiplex PCR, and its TCRdb copy is limited to in-frame clones, with some not included. This sample yields tens of thousands of clones, of which approximately 93% are seen a single time; less than 3.5% belongs to the top ten. The source of the sample is a study of T cell changes during pregnancy in multiple sclerosis. V was pared by 4 bases and J by 5 bases, with 14 bases between. This CDR3 has 15 amino acids. Per germline, CDR1 WNHNN and CDR2 SYGVQD (reference sequence). The sample consisted of CD8+ T cells from peripheral blood mononuclear cells, taken in the third trimester of pregnancy. This receptor was obtained from a female donor with multiple sclerosis, enrolled in a pregnancy study. This chain connects TRBV10-1 to TRBJ2-2, with D tentatively TRBD2 (6 bases). Written as DNA, the CDR3 is TGCGCCAGCAGTGTGGGGCGGGATGGGACCGGGGAGCTGTTTTTT. Translation gives CASSVGRDGTGELFF.